This T cell receptor beta chain was recorded in a study of T cells in Graves' hyperthyroidism and ophthalmopathy. Overall study results and limits: A model using 13 V-J features told ophthalmopathy apart from stable hyperthyroidism.

About this clonotype itself: Antigen specificity is unknown.

Amplified TCR beta CDR3 regions came from RNA transcripts. HTBI primers were the set used in a first-round RT-PCR of the TCR CDR3. TCRdb ran MiXCR on the multiplex PCR reads and lists one entry per CDR3 protein. Among 500,000 to 650,000 distinct CDR3 sequences, 14% were seen once, and the ten largest hold roughly 13%. CDR3 length equals 16 residues. Per germline, CDR1 SGHRS and CDR2 YFSETQ. The germline V and J ends were trimmed by 0 bases and 1 base, with 12 bases remaining between them. Sequencing was performed on blood. The chain carries TRBV5-1 and TRBJ2-3; the D gene is possibly TRBD2 (6 bases). The sequence came from a woman aged 40 to 50 with Graves' hyperthyroidism. CDR3 in DNA: TGCGCCAGCAGCTTGGTAGCGGACGAAGGCACAGATACGCAGTATTTT. Translating gives CASSLVADEGTDTQYF.